A single sample gave rise to the 22 T cell receptor beta chains below, sequenced in a study of technical replicates of blood from several donors. Assay used: immunoSEQ multiplex PCR; TCRdb lists only in-frame clones, some missing. The sample records roughly 81,000 clones, roughly 97% being singletons. Sequencing input: T cells isolated from PBMCs. Every receptor here comes from a human donor in good health.

The rearrangement joins TRBV15 to TRBJ2-7; 7 bases align to TRBD2. The CDR3 length is 13 residues. V was pared by 4 bases and J by 7 bases, with 7 bases of the junction left unmatched. Germline CDR1 reads LNHNV; CDR2 reads YYDKDF (reference sequence). The CDR3, as DNA: TGTGCCACCAGCATGCGGGAGTACGAGGAGCAGTACTTC. This codes for CATSMREYEEQYF.

This clone has just one count. The rearrangement joins TRBV29-1 to TRBJ1-1; TRBD1 matches 9 bases. This CDR3 has 14 residues. The germline gives CDR1 SQVTM, CDR2 ANQGSEA. V trimming: 7 bases; J trimming: 4 bases; junction bases outside the gene matches: 10. The CDR3 region has the DNA TGCAGCGCTGGGGTGGCGGGACAGGGCACTGAAGCTTTCTTT. The encoded protein is CSAGVAGQGTEAFF.

The chain employs TRBV7-6 and TRBJ1-5, with unresolved D. Trimming cost V 6 bases and J 0 bases, with 12 bases left between them. There are 15 residues in the CDR3. Germline CDR1 and CDR2: SGHVS and FNYEAQ. CDR3 nucleotide sequence: TGTGCCAGCAGTCAGAACGGGGATAGCAATCAGCCCCAGCATTTT. It encodes CASSQNGDSNQPQHF.

The chain carries TRBV7-9 and TRBJ2-5; 7 nucleotides agree with TRBD2. The CDR3 loop spans 17 amino acids. Germline trimming cut 5 bases from V and 1 base from J; bases unmatched to any gene: 13. Germline CDR1 and CDR2: SEHNR and FQNEAQ (reference sequence). DNA of the CDR3: TGTGCCAGCAGCAGGGCGGGAGATTGGATGGGCCAAGAGACCCAGTACTTC. Protein sequence: CASSRAGDWMGQETQYF.

This chain joins TRBV7-6 and TRBJ2-5, with 7 bases aligning to TRBD1. CDR1 and CDR2 (germline): SGHVS, FNYEAQ. With 5 bases clipped from V and 2 bases from J, the junction kept 5 bases outside the gene matches. The CDR3 spans 14 residues. The CDR3 region is CASSQPDRQETQYF. CDR3 nucleotides: TGTGCCAGCAGCCAACCGGACAGGCAAGAGACCCAGTACTTC. Looking up the rest from reference TRBV7-6 and TRBJ2-5 gives the full variable domain: GAGVSQSPRYKVTKRGQDVALRCDPISGHVSLYWYRQALGQGPEFLTYFNYEAQQDKSGLPNDRFSAERPEGSISTLTIQRTEQRDSAMYRCASSQPDRQETQYFGPGTRLLVL.

This clone appeared once. The V call is TRBV15, the J call TRBJ2-1; D gene unclear. Deletions cut 5 bases from V and 6 bases from J, with 17 bases between. The germline CDR1 and CDR2 sequences are LNHNV and YYDKDF (reference sequence). CDR3 length equals 15 residues. CDR3 protein: CATSDERPPGNEQFF. The CDR3 nucleotides are TGTGCCACCAGCGATGAGCGCCCCCCCGGCAATGAGCAGTTCTTC.

The chain combines TRBV4-2 with TRBJ2-5; D is unresolved. This CDR3 has 16 residues. The V end lost 0 bases, the J end lost 0 bases, and 11 bases lay between the germline ends. CDR1 is LGHNA, CDR2 YNFKEQ, per germline. CDR3 region: CASSQDPRQYQETQYF. Here the CDR3 DNA reads TGTGCCAGCAGCCAAGATCCCCGCCAGTACCAAGAGACCCAGTACTTC.

This rearrangement joins TRBV4-1 to TRBJ1-5; D is ambiguous. The CDR3 covers 15 residues. V shed 2 bases and J shed 3 bases, with 11 bases lying between them. CDR1 and CDR2 from the germline V gene are MGHRA and YSYEKL. The CDR3 spells CASSQRLLLNQPQHF. CDR3 in DNA: TGCGCCAGCAGCCAACGACTCCTCCTCAATCAGCCCCAGCATTTT.

The J gene is TRBJ2-5, the V gene TRBV11-3; the D gene is possibly TRBD1 (6 bases). V dropped 3 bases and J dropped 4 bases, with 15 bases sitting between them. The CDR3 extends over 15 amino acids. Germline CDR1 reads SGHNT; CDR2 reads YENEEA. The chain's CDR3 is CASSFQRTVSETQYF. The CDR3 DNA sequence: TGTGCCAGCAGCTTTCAGAGGACAGTTTCAGAGACCCAGTACTTC.

The chain combines TRBV18 with TRBJ2-1; 9 nucleotides match TRBD1. The germline V gene encodes CDR1 KGHSH and CDR2 LQKENI. The CDR3 covers 15 residues. V was pared by 3 bases and J by 6 bases, with 6 bases of the junction left unmatched. Written as DNA, the CDR3 is TGTGCCAGCTCACCCAACCGGGACAGGGTCAATGAGCAGTTCTTC. Residues: CASSPNRDRVNEQFF.

The chain employs TRBV18 and TRBJ1-2, with a tentative D call TRBD1 (6 bases). Germline V CDR1 and CDR2: KGHSH, LQKENI. The CDR3 sequence is 15 residues long. The V and J ends lost 0 bases and 7 bases respectively, with 15 bases between them. The DNA for the CDR3 is TGTGCCAGCTCACCACCCTCAACTGGACAGACTGGCTACACCTTC. It translates to CASSPPSTGQTGYTF.

J is TRBJ2-5 and V is TRBV7-2; 7 bases are a match to TRBD2. CDR1 is SGHTA, CDR2 FQGNSA, per germline. V shed 4 bases, J shed 2 bases, and the junction held 10 bases outside the gene matches. The CDR3 is 16 amino acids. CDR3 sequence: CASSSSAQGLQETQYF. CDR3 nucleotides: TGTGCCAGCAGCTCCTCGGCCCAGGGACTACAAGAGACCCAGTACTTC.

This chain connects TRBV29-1 to TRBJ1-2; TRBD1 is a possible D gene (5 bases). With 1 base removed from V and 3 bases from J, the gap between germline ends came to 12 bases. The V gene's germline CDR1 is SQVTM and CDR2 ANQGSEA. The CDR3 totals 14 residues. This chain's CDR3 is CSVEGHGADYGYTF. For the CDR3, the DNA is TGCAGCGTTGAAGGACATGGGGCAGACTATGGCTACACCTTC.

The chain links TRBV12-2 to TRBJ1-2. TRBV12-2 is labeled a pseudogene. This CDR3 has 15 residues. CDR3 residues: CASRFEEIFDYGYTF. The CDR3 DNA reads as TGTGCAAGTCGCTTTGAGGAGATTTTCGACTATGGCTACACCTTC.

This chain connects TRBV28 to TRBJ1-2; D gene unclear. Germline V gene lookup returns CDR1 MDHEN and CDR2 SYDVKM. Between the trimmed V and J ends, which lost 11 bases and 4 bases, there was a span of 11 bases. The CDR3 has 11 residues. CDR3 protein: CAGGGAYGYTF. Written as DNA, the CDR3 is TGTGCCGGAGGAGGAGCCTATGGCTACACCTTC.

The chain joins TRBV18 to TRBJ1-2; perhaps TRBD1 as D (6 bases). V lost 4 bases and J lost 1, with 13 bases in between. The CDR3 has 15 residues. The germline gives CDR1 KGHSH, CDR2 LQKENI. The CDR3 here is CASSHYIQGNYGYTF. CDR3 bases: TGTGCCAGCTCACACTATATACAGGGTAACTATGGCTACACCTTC.

This clone occurred once. The chain links TRBV2 to TRBJ1-1, with 8 nucleotides matching TRBD1. The CDR3 has 12 amino acids. Losses at the gene ends were 6 bases for V and 7 bases for J; bases not matched to a gene: 4. Germline CDR1 reads SNHLY; CDR2 reads FYNNEI. CDR3: CASRATGDEAFF. The CDR3 nucleotides are TGTGCCAGCAGGGCGACAGGGGATGAAGCTTTCTTT.

The rearrangement links TRBV11-2 to TRBJ2-3, with 8 bases fitting TRBD2. Germline V CDR1 and CDR2: SGHAT, FQNNGV. Trimming removed 1 base from V and 8 bases from J; junction bases left unmatched: 11. This CDR3 is 16 amino acids long. CDR3 protein: CASSLGKSGRGVTQYF. The CDR3 DNA sequence: TGTGCCAGCAGCTTAGGAAAAAGCGGGAGAGGCGTTACGCAGTATTTT.

The chain employs TRBV6-1 and TRBJ1-5; TRBD1 is a possible D gene (5 bases). The V and J ends lost 6 bases and 6 bases respectively, with 18 bases between them. The CDR3 has 15 amino acids. CDR1 is MNHNS and CDR2 is SASEGT in the germline V gene. The DNA for the CDR3 is TGTGCCAGCAGAGACTTGGGGGGGATCGGTCAGCCCCAGCATTTT. Translating it yields CASRDLGGIGQPQHF.

The V call is TRBV28, the J call TRBJ2-7; TRBD2 matches at 7 bases. The germline V gene has CDR1 MDHEN and CDR2 SYDVKM. With V trimmed by 6 bases and J by 9 bases, 17 bases remained unmatched. CDR3 length: 15 amino acids. The CDR3 bases are TGTGCCAGCAGCAGAGCGGATATGGGACTACGAGGGCAGTACTTC. Protein: CASSRADMGLRGQYF. The full variable domain, rest sourced from reference TRBV28 and TRBJ2-7, is DVKVTQSSRYLVKRTGEKVFLECVQDMDHENMFWYRQDPGLGLRLIYFSYDVKMKEKGDIPEGYSVSREKKERFSLILESASTNQTSMYLCASSRADMGLRGQYFGPGTRLTVT.

In DNA, the CDR3 is TGTGCCAGCATCCTGCCCCTAGTCCATGGCTACACCTTC. This gives the protein CASILPLVHGYTF. The chain carries TRBV2 and TRBJ1-2; D is ambiguous. This CDR3 is 13 amino acids long. The germline CDR1 and CDR2 sequences are SNHLY and FYNNEI. Trimming cost V 7 bases and J 6 bases, with 15 bases left between them.

This chain uses TRBV5-1 with TRBJ2-5; 8 bases are a match to TRBD2. This CDR3 has 16 residues. With 0 bases clipped from V and 4 bases from J, the junction kept 8 bases outside the gene matches. Per germline, CDR1 SGHRS and CDR2 YFSETQ. CDR3 amino acids: CASSLARKAGVETQYF. In nucleotides, the CDR3 is TGCGCCAGCAGCTTGGCCAGGAAAGCGGGGGTAGAGACCCAGTACTTC.